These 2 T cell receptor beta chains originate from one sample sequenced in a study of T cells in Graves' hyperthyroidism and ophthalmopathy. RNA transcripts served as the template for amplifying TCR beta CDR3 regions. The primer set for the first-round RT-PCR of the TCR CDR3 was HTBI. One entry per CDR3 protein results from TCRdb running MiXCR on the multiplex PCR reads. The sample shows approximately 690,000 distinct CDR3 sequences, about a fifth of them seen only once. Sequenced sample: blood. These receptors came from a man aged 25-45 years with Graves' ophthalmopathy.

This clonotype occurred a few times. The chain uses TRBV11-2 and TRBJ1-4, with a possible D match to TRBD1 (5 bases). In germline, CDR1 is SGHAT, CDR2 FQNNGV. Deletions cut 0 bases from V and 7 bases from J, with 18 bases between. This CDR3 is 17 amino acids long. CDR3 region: CASSLDRGRGGGEKLFF. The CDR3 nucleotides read TGTGCCAGCAGCTTAGATCGGGGACGGGGGGGAGGTGAAAAACTGTTTTTT.

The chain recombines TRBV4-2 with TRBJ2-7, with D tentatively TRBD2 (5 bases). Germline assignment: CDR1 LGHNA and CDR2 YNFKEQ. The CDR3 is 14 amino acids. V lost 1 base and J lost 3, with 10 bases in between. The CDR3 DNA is TGTGCCAGCAGCCAAGGCCGGGGTGACTACGAGCAGTACTTC. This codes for CASSQGRGDYEQYF.